What follows are 32 T cell receptor beta chains derived from one specimen sequenced in a study of blood T cell repertoires in COVID-19. Sequenced by immunoSEQ multiplex PCR; TCRdb stores in-frame clones only, minus some. The table lists approximately 250,000 clones, around 89% of them singletons. The source material was PBMCs or T cells enriched from blood (not recorded which). These receptors originate from an older woman in a cohort exposed to, infected with or recovered from COVID-19 (not recorded which).

This clone was recorded a few times. This rearrangement joins TRBV25-1 to TRBJ1-2; D is ambiguous. V was trimmed by 6 bases and J by 5 bases, leaving 10 bases between them. This CDR3 has 12 amino acids. Per germline, CDR1 MGHDK and CDR2 SYGVNS. The CDR3 DNA reads as TGTGCCAGCAGCACTCCTTTTTATGGCTACACCTTC. Encoded protein: CASSTPFYGYTF.

The count of this clone is one. This chain uses TRBV27 with TRBJ2-5; 9 bases map to TRBD2. V gave up 5 bases and J gave up 4 bases; unmatched junction bases: 5. Germline values: CDR1 MNHEY, CDR2 SMNVEV (reference sequence). CDR3 length equals 14 residues. CDR3 sequence (DNA): TGTGCCAGCAGTAGCGGGAGGCTTCTAGAGACCCAGTACTTC. Its translation: CASSSGRLLETQYF.

The genes are TRBV23-1 and TRBJ2-7, with 9 bases matching TRBD2. TRBV23-1 is given ORF status, its function remaining uncertain. J was trimmed by 4 bases and V by 7 bases; bases with no gene match: 8. This CDR3 is 14 amino acids long. The chain's CDR3 is CASTPAGGWYEQYF. CDR3 in DNA: TGCGCCAGCACACCGGCGGGAGGGTGGTACGAGCAGTACTTC.

This clone was seen only once. The chain carries TRBV15 and TRBJ2-1; tentatively, D is TRBD2 (6 bases). V lost 5 bases and J lost 4, with 15 bases in between. This CDR3 is built from 15 residues. Germline CDR1 LNHNV, CDR2 YYDKDF (reference sequence). The DNA for the CDR3 is TGTGCCACCAGCCTGAGGAGGGCCCAGTACAATGAGCAGTTCTTC. Translated, it gives CATSLRRAQYNEQFF. The full variable domain, rest sourced from reference TRBV15 and TRBJ2-1, is DAMVIQNPRYQVTQFGKPVTLSCSQTLNHNVMYWYQQKSSQAPKLLFHYYDKDFNNEADTPDNFQSRRPNTSFCFLDIRSPGLGDTAMYLCATSLRRAQYNEQFFGPGTRLTVL.

The rearrangement uses TRBV4-2 and TRBJ2-7; D might be TRBD2 (5 bases). The germline V and J ends were trimmed by 8 bases and 3 bases, with 17 bases remaining between them. Per germline, CDR1 LGHNA and CDR2 YNFKEQ. The CDR3 extends over 14 amino acids. The CDR3 DNA is TGTGCCAGCGGAGAGCTTTCGGGGAACTACGAGCAGTACTTC. Protein product: CASGELSGNYEQYF.

The chain employs TRBV3-1 (or the pseudogene TRBV3-2) and TRBJ1-4, with 9 nucleotides matching TRBD1. From germline, CDR1 is LGHDT and CDR2 YNNKEL (reference sequence). V lost 3 bases and J lost 6; bases outside the gene matches: 8. The CDR3 sequence is 16 residues long. CDR3 coding DNA: TGTGCCAGCAGCCACGCAACCGGGACAGGGTATGAAAAACTGTTTTTT. This translates into CASSHATGTGYEKLFF.

CDR3 nucleotides: TGTGCCAGCACCATGAGGACAGCCGGCTACACCTTC. It codes for CASTMRTAGYTF. V is TRBV2 and J is TRBJ1-2; a possible D gene is TRBD1 (6 bases). Germline values: CDR1 SNHLY, CDR2 FYNNEI. This CDR3 is 12 amino acids long. V gave up 7 bases and J gave up 8 bases, with 14 bases separating them.

V gene TRBV24-1 combines with J gene TRBJ1-2; D unclear. V was trimmed by 3 bases and J by 3 bases, leaving 28 bases between them. Germline-derived CDR1 and CDR2 are KGHDR and SFDVKD. The CDR3 totals 20 residues. As DNA, the CDR3 is TGTGCCACCAGTGATCAATCCCCGCTCGGAACCCGGAAGGAGGACTATGGCTACACCTTC. Amino acid sequence: CATSDQSPLGTRKEDYGYTF.

The chain links TRBV28 to TRBJ1-2; D gene uncertain. The CDR3 has 12 residues. Germline V gene lookup returns CDR1 MDHEN and CDR2 SYDVKM. With 6 bases removed from V and 7 bases from J, the gap between germline ends came to 12 bases. The CDR3 is CASSPGGFGYTF. DNA of the CDR3: TGTGCCAGCAGCCCCGGAGGGTTTGGCTACACCTTC.

The chain employs TRBV11-2 and TRBJ2-2; 7 nucleotides align to TRBD1. V trimming: 5 bases; J trimming: 7 bases; junction bases outside the gene matches: 7. Germline V gives CDR1 SGHAT, CDR2 FQNNGV. This CDR3 is built from 14 residues. In DNA form, the CDR3 reads TGTGCCAGCAGCCAGACAGGGAAGGGCGGGGAGCTGTTTTTT. Protein product: CASSQTGKGGELFF.

This clone was picked up a small number of times. This chain's CDR3 is CASSPYGSAGEQYF. CDR3 nucleotide sequence: TGTGCCAGCTCACCGTACGGGAGTGCGGGCGAGCAGTACTTC. The chain couples TRBV18 to TRBJ2-7; weak D call: TRBD2 (6 bases). The germline V and J ends were trimmed by 3 bases and 6 bases, with 15 bases remaining between them. The CDR3 has 14 amino acids. Germline values: CDR1 KGHSH, CDR2 LQKENI.

This clone has only one observation. This chain connects TRBV18 to TRBJ1-1; 11 bases are a match to TRBD1. Germline assignment: CDR1 KGHSH and CDR2 LQKENI. The trim removed 5 bases at V and 0 bases at J, leaving 2 bases unmatched. The CDR3 consists of 15 residues. The CDR3 loop is CASSGQGALNTEAFF. DNA for the CDR3: TGTGCCAGCTCAGGACAGGGGGCTTTGAACACTGAAGCTTTCTTT.

This clone was seen just once. This sequence joins TRBV6-5 and TRBJ2-1; a possible D gene is TRBD2 (6 bases). The CDR3 totals 12 residues. Per the germline V gene, CDR1 is MNHEY and CDR2 is SVGAGI. Trimming took 6 bases from V and 6 from J, leaving 9 bases between them. The CDR3: CASSLARNEQFF. CDR3 coding DNA: TGTGCCAGCAGCCTAGCGCGCAATGAGCAGTTCTTC.

CDR3 sequence (DNA): TGCGCCAGCCACAAGAGGCAGGGGGTAGGGGGGCACGGCTACACCTTC. Encoded protein: CASHKRQGVGGHGYTF. The chain joins TRBV23-1 to TRBJ1-2; TRBD1 aligns across 7 bases. TRBV23-1 is an open reading frame whose function is uncertain. The CDR3 sequence is 16 residues long. The V segment lost 8 bases and the J segment 8 bases; nucleotides outside the gene matches: 20.

This chain links TRBV28 with TRBJ2-4; 8 bases fit TRBD1. CDR1 is MDHEN and CDR2 is SYDVKM in the germline V gene. V was pared by 10 bases and J by 4 bases, with 9 bases of the junction left unmatched. The CDR3 sequence is 14 residues long. The CDR3 protein is CATVLTGAKNIQYF. Here the CDR3 DNA reads TGTGCCACCGTTCTGACAGGGGCAAAAAACATTCAGTACTTC. Based on the CDR3 plus reference TRBV28 and TRBJ2-4, the full variable domain is DVKVTQSSRYLVKRTGEKVFLECVQDMDHENMFWYRQDPGLGLRLIYFSYDVKMKEKGDIPEGYSVSREKKERFSLILESASTNQTSMYLCATVLTGAKNIQYFGAGTRLSVL.

A remark on this clone: Different DNA sequences within this sample yield the same CDR3. The chain uses TRBV2 and TRBJ2-5; 8 bases are shared with TRBD1. Germline CDR1 SNHLY, CDR2 FYNNEI. Trimming cost V 4 bases and J 1 base; bases outside gene matches: 2. This CDR3 contains 14 residues. This chain's CDR3 is CASSAGTGQETQYF. Written as DNA, the CDR3 is TGTGCCAGCAGTGCCGGGACAGGCCAAGAGACCCAGTACTTC. Based on the CDR3 plus reference TRBV2 and TRBJ2-5, the full variable domain is EPEVTQTPSHQVTQMGQEVILRCVPISNHLYFYWYRQILGQKVEFLVSFYNNEISEKSEIFDDQFSVERPDGSNFTLKIRSTKLEDSAMYFCASSAGTGQETQYFGPGTRLLVL.

The V call is TRBV19, the J call TRBJ2-3, with 7 bases aligning to TRBD2. The CDR3 is 14 residues long. Trimming removed 1 base from V and 5 bases from J; junction bases left unmatched: 3. The V gene's germline CDR1 is LNHDA and CDR2 SQIVND (reference sequence). The CDR3 sequence is CASSIVAGEDTQYF. The CDR3 bases are TGTGCCAGTAGTATAGTCGCGGGAGAAGATACGCAGTATTTT.

V gene TRBV4-2 combines with J gene TRBJ2-2, with a weak D call TRBD2 (5 bases). V dropped 3 bases and J dropped 2 bases, with 16 bases sitting between them. The CDR3 contains 17 residues. Germline CDR1 and CDR2: LGHNA and YNFKEQ. The DNA for the CDR3 is TGTGCCAGCAGCCACCCCGAGGGTGGGTTAAACACCGGGGAGCTGTTTTTT. This translates into CASSHPEGGLNTGELFF.

The genes are TRBV7-2 and TRBJ2-1, with 7 bases identical to TRBD1. Germline CDR1 reads SGHTA; CDR2 reads FQGNSA. The CDR3 totals 14 residues. V was pared by 6 bases and J by 9 bases, with 11 bases of the junction left unmatched. CDR3 bases: TGTGCCAGCAGTCCCTCGACAGGGATCGGTGAGCAGTTCTTC. It is translated as CASSPSTGIGEQFF.

This rearrangement joins TRBV10-3 to TRBJ2-1, with D possibly being TRBD1 (6 bases). This CDR3 spans 15 amino acids. With 2 bases removed from V and 8 bases from J, the gap between germline ends came to 16 bases. CDR1 is ENHRY, CDR2 SYGVKD, per germline. CDR3 in DNA: TGTGCCATCAGTGAGCCGCAACAGGGTTGGGATGAGCAGTTCTTC. This encodes CAISEPQQGWDEQFF.

This clone has more than one count but fewer than ten. The chain employs TRBV7-8 and TRBJ1-6, with 11 bases matching TRBD1. The ends lost 3 bases at V and 6 bases at J; junction bases unmatched: 4. The CDR3 length is 16 residues. Germline V gene sequence: CDR1 SGHVS, CDR2 FQNEAQ. The CDR3 reads CASSLGTGGSNSPLHF. CDR3 in DNA: TGTGCCAGCAGCTTGGGGACAGGGGGGAGTAATTCACCCCTCCACTTT.

The CDR3 DNA sequence: TGCGCCAGCAGCCCCGGGACTAGCGGGCAAGTCTCCTACGAGCAGTACTTC. It codes for CASSPGTSGQVSYEQYF. The chain joins TRBV5-1 to TRBJ2-7; TRBD2 matches at 12 bases. CDR1 and CDR2 from the germline V gene are SGHRS and YFSETQ. Germline trimming cut 4 bases from V and 0 bases from J; bases unmatched to any gene: 8. The CDR3 is 17 residues long.

This clone was picked up one time. The V gene is TRBV7-8, the J gene TRBJ1-4, with 11 bases identical to TRBD1. V was clipped by 2 bases and J by 0 bases; unmatched bases: 17. Germline CDR1 is SGHVS and CDR2 is FQNEAQ. The CDR3 extends over 22 amino acids. CDR3 in DNA: TGTGCCAGCAGCTTAATAAGGGGAGATACGGACAGGGGGCGTTCAACTAATGAAAAACTGTTTTTT. Encoded protein: CASSLIRGDTDRGRSTNEKLFF.

This chain joins TRBV14 and TRBJ2-7; TRBD2 matches 12 bases. The CDR3 is 21 residues long. Germline trimming cut 1 base from V and 2 bases from J; bases unmatched to any gene: 18. Germline V gives CDR1 SGHDN, CDR2 FVKESK. This CDR3 is CASSQVINRGTSGRMTYEQYF. The CDR3 region has the DNA TGTGCCAGCAGCCAAGTTATCAACAGGGGTACTAGCGGGAGGATGACCTACGAGCAGTACTTC.

V and J are TRBV11-2 and TRBJ2-1; 9 bases are a match to TRBD1. This CDR3 comprises 15 residues. The ends lost 4 bases at V and 3 bases at J; junction bases unmatched: 4. CDR1 is SGHAT, CDR2 FQNNGV, per germline. CDR3 amino acids: CASSSGTGYYNEQFF. As DNA, the CDR3 is TGTGCCAGCAGCTCCGGGACAGGGTACTACAATGAGCAGTTCTTC.

This chain connects TRBV11-2 to TRBJ2-7; a possible D gene is TRBD2 (5 bases). CDR3 length equals 13 residues. Trimming cost V 4 bases and J 3 bases, with 10 bases left between them. The germline gives CDR1 SGHAT, CDR2 FQNNGV. DNA for the CDR3: TGTGCCAGCAGCTCGATAACTAGCTACGAGCAGTACTTC. Translating it yields CASSSITSYEQYF. The full variable domain, completed using reference TRBV11-2 and TRBJ2-7, is EAGVAQSPRYKIIEKRQSVAFWCNPISGHATLYWYQQILGQGPKLLIQFQNNGVVDDSQLPKDRFSAERLKGVDSTLKIQPAKLEDSAVYLCASSSITSYEQYFGPGTRLTVT.

The chain employs TRBV28 and TRBJ2-7, with a possible D match to TRBD2 (6 bases). Germline loops: CDR1 MDHEN, CDR2 SYDVKM. The CDR3 extends over 15 amino acids. With 5 bases removed from V and 4 bases from J, the gap between germline ends came to 18 bases. In DNA form, the CDR3 reads TGTGCCAGCAGTGGGTACCGACACGCGGGGTACGAGCAGTACTTC. It yields the protein CASSGYRHAGYEQYF.

The J gene is TRBJ2-5, the V gene TRBV5-1, with TRBD2 matching over 9 bases. The length of the CDR3 is 14 residues. Germline assignment: CDR1 SGHRS and CDR2 YFSETQ. The trim removed 7 bases at V and 5 bases at J, leaving 9 bases unmatched. The CDR3 coding sequence is TGCGCCAGCGGCAGCGGGAGGTGGGCGGAGACCCAGTACTTC. Translating gives CASGSGRWAETQYF.

The chain joins TRBV5-1 to TRBJ1-1; 8 nucleotides align to TRBD1. The CDR3 has 14 residues. Germline-derived CDR1 and CDR2 are SGHRS and YFSETQ. With 4 bases clipped from V and 1 base from J, the junction kept 3 bases outside the gene matches. CDR3 loop: CASSADRGNTEAFF. As DNA, the CDR3 is TGCGCCAGCAGCGCAGACAGGGGGAACACTGAAGCTTTCTTT.

This CDR3 is CASSTVTVPQETQYF. DNA for the CDR3: TGTGCCAGCAGTACAGTTACAGTGCCCCAAGAGACCCAGTACTTC. The chain combines TRBV25-1 with TRBJ2-5; D not resolved. The CDR3 sequence is 15 residues long. CDR1 and CDR2 (germline): MGHDK, SYGVNS. V lost 5 bases and J lost 1, with 14 bases in between.

The V gene is TRBV18, the J gene TRBJ2-3, with a tentative D call TRBD2 (6 bases). V was trimmed by 3 bases and J by 6 bases, leaving 10 bases between them. The CDR3 consists of 13 residues. Germline V gene sequence: CDR1 KGHSH, CDR2 LQKENI. This chain's CDR3 is CASSPGLSDTQYF. The CDR3 DNA sequence: TGTGCCAGCTCACCGGGACTTTCGGATACGCAGTATTTT.

The CDR3 coding sequence is TGTGCCAGCAGCGGGACACCGAACACTGAAGCTTTCTTT. Encoded protein: CASSGTPNTEAFF. The V gene is TRBV9, the J gene TRBJ1-1; D may be TRBD1 (5 bases). This CDR3 has 13 amino acids. Trimming shortened V by 3 bases and J by 1 base, and 7 bases separated the two germline ends. Germline V gene lookup returns CDR1 SGDLS and CDR2 YYNGEE.